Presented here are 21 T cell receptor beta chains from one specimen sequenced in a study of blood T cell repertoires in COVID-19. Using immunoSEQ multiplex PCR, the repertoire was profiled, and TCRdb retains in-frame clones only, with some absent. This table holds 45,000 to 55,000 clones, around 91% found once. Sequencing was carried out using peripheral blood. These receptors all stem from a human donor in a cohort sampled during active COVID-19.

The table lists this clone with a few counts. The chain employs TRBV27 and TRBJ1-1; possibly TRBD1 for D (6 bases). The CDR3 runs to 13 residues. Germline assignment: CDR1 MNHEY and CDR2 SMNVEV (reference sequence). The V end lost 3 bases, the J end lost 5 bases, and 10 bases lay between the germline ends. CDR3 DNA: TGTGCCAGCAGTTTCAAGGGGGAGACTGAAGCTTTCTTT. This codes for CASSFKGETEAFF.

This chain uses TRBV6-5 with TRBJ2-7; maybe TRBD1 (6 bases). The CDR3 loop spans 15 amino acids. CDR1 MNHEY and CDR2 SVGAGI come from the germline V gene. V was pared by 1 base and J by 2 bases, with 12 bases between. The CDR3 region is CASSYLGGPTYEQYF. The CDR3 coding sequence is TGTGCCAGCAGTTACTTAGGGGGTCCCACCTACGAGCAGTACTTC.

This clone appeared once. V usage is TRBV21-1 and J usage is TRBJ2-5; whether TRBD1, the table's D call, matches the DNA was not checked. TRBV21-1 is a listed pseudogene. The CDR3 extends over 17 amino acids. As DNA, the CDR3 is TGTGCCAGCAGCAAAGCGCAGGAAAAGAGAGAACAAGAGACCCAGTACTTC. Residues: CASSKAQEKREQETQYF.

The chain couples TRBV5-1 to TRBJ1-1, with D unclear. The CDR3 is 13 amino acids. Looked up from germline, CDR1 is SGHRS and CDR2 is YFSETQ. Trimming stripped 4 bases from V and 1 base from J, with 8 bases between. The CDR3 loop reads CASSLTRNTEAFF. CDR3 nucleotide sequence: TGCGCCAGCAGCCTTACACGGAACACTGAAGCTTTCTTT.

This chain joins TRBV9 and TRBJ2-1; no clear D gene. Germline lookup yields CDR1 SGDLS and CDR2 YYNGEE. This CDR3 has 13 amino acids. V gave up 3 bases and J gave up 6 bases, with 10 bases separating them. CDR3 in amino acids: CASSALLGNEQFF. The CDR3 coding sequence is TGTGCCAGCAGCGCCCTCCTCGGCAATGAGCAGTTCTTC. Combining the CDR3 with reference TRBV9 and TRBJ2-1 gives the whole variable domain DSGVTQTPKHLITATGQRVTLRCSPRSGDLSVYWYQQSLDQGLQFLIQYYNGEERAKGNILERFSAQQFPDLHSELNLSSLELGDSALYFCASSALLGNEQFFGPGTRLTVL.

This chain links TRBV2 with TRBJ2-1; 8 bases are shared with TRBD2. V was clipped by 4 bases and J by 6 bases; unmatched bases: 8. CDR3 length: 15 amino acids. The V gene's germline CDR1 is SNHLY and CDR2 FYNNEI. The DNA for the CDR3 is TGTGCCAGCAGTGCCGTTGACGGGAGGGTCAATGAGCAGTTCTTC. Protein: CASSAVDGRVNEQFF.

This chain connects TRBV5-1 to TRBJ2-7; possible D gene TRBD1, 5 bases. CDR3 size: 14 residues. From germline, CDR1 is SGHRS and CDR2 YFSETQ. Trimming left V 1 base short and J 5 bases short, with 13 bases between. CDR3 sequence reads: CASSLLRQGDEQYF. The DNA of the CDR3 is TGCGCCAGCAGCTTGTTACGGCAGGGTGACGAGCAGTACTTC. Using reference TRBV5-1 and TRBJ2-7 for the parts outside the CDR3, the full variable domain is KAGVTQTPRYLIKTRGQQVTLSCSPISGHRSVSWYQQTPGQGLQFLFEYFSETQRNKGNFPGRFSGRQFSNSRSEMNVSTLELGDSALYLCASSLLRQGDEQYFGPGTRLTVT.

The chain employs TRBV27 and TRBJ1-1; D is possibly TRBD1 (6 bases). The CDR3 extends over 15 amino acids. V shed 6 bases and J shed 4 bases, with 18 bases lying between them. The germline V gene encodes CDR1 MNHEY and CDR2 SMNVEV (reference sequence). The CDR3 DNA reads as TGTGCCAGCAGACGGGACACGGGGGGGGTCACTGAAGCTTTCTTT. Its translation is CASRRDTGGVTEAFF.

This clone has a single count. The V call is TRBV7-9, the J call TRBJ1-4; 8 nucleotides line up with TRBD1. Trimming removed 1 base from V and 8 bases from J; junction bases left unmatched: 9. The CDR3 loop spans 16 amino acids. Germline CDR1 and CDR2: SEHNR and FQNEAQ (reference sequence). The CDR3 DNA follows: TGTGCCAGCAGCTTAGGACAGGGGCGAATTAGGGAAAAACTGTTTTTT. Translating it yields CASSLGQGRIREKLFF.

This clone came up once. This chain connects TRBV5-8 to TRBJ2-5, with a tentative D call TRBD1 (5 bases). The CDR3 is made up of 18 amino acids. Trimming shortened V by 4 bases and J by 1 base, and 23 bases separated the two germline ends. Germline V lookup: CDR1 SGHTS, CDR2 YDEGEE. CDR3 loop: CASSPKFAGRKSQETQYF. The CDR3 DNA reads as TGTGCCAGCAGCCCAAAATTCGCAGGGCGTAAGAGCCAAGAGACCCAGTACTTC.

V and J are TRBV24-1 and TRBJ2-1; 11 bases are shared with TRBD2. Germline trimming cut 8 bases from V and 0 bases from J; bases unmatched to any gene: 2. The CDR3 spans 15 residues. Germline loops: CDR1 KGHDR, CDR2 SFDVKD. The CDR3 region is CATTGTSGSYNEQFF. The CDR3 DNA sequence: TGTGCCACCACCGGGACTAGCGGCTCCTACAATGAGCAGTTCTTC.

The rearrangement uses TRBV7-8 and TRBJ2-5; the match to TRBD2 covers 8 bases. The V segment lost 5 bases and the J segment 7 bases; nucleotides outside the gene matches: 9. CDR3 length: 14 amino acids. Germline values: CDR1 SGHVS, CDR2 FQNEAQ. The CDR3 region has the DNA TGTGCCAGCAGCCCCCCGGGAGGGACCCCGACCCAGTACTTC. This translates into CASSPPGGTPTQYF.

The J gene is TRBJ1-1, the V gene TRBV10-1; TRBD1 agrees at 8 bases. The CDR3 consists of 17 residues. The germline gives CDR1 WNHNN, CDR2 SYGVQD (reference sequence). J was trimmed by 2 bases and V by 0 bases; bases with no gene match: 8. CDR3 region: CASSESRGAGGNTEAFF. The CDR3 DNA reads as TGCGCCAGCAGTGAGTCTCGGGGGGCAGGGGGCAACACTGAAGCTTTCTTT.

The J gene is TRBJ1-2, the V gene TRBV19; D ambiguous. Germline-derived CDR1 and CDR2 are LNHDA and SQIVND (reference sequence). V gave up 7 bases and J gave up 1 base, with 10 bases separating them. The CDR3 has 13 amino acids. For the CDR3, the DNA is TGTGCCAGTACCCAAGAGTTTAACTATGGCTACACCTTC. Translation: CASTQEFNYGYTF.

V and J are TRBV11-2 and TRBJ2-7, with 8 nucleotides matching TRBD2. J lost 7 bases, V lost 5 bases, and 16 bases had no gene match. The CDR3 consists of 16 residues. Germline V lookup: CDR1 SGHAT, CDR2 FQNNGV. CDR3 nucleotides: TGTGCCAGCAGCCCACATACTAGCGGAGCCTCGGGAGAGCAGTACTTC. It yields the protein CASSPHTSGASGEQYF.

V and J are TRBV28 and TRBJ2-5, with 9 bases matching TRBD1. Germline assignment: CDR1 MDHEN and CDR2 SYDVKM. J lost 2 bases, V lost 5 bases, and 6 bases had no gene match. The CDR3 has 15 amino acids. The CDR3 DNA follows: TGTGCCAGCAGTCAAGACAGGGGGAGGCAAGAGACCCAGTACTTC. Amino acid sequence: CASSQDRGRQETQYF. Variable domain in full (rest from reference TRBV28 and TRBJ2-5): DVKVTQSSRYLVKRTGEKVFLECVQDMDHENMFWYRQDPGLGLRLIYFSYDVKMKEKGDIPEGYSVSREKKERFSLILESASTNQTSMYLCASSQDRGRQETQYFGPGTRLLVL.

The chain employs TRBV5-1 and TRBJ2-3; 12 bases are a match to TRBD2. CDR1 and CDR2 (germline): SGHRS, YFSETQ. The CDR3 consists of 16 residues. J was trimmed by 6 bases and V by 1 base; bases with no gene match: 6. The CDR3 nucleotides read TGCGCCAGCAGCTTGCAGACTAGCGGGAGTTGGGATACGCAGTATTTT. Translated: CASSLQTSGSWDTQYF.

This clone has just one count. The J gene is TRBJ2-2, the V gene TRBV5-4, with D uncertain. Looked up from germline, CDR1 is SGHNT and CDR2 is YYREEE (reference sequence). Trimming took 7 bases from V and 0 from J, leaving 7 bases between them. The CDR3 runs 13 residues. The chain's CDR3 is CASHNPNTGELFF. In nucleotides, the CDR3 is TGTGCCAGCCACAACCCGAACACCGGGGAGCTGTTTTTT.

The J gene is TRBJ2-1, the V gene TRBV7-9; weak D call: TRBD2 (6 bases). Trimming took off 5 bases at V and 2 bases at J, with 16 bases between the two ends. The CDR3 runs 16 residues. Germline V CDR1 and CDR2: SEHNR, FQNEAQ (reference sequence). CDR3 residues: CASSPLGSGAYNEQFF. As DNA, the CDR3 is TGTGCCAGCAGCCCCCTGGGTAGCGGCGCCTACAATGAGCAGTTCTTC.

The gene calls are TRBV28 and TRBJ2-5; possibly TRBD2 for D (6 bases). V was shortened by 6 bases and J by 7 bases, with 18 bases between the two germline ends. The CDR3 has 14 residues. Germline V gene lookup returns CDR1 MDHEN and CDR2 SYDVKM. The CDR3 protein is CASSSHSVGGTQYF. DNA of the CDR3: TGTGCCAGCAGCTCGCACTCCGTCGGGGGGACCCAGTACTTC.

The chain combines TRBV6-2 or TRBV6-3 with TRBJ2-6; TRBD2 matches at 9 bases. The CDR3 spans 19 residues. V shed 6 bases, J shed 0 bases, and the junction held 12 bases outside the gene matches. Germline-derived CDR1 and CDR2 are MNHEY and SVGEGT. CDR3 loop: CASSRTRTSADSGANVLTF. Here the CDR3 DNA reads TGTGCCAGCAGCCGAACACGGACTAGCGCAGACTCTGGGGCCAACGTCCTGACTTTC.